The rows below give T cell receptor beta chains drawn from one sample of a study of early T cells in non-severe SARS-CoV-2 infection. Via MiXCR, TCRdb re-called the 5' RACE reads, giving one row per CDR3 protein. The table shows roughly 80,000 distinct CDR3 sequences, with about 15% occurring only once. The source material was whole blood. Every receptor here comes from an adult who was a healthcare worker with PCR-confirmed SARS-CoV-2 infection or an uninfected control (not recorded which). CDR3s include the opening cysteine and the closing phenylalanine or tryptophan. A D gene is named only where the DNA matches it firmly. The size of a clone is reported for some rows only, either as once, few or many, or as a class for expanded clones.

d_call,clone_size,j_call,v_call,cdr3_nt,cdr3_aa
TRBD1,few,TRBJ1-3,TRBV29-1,TGCAGCGTCGAACCTCGACAGGGCAAGTCTGGAAACACCATATATTTT,CSVEPRQGKSGNTIYF
TRBD2,.,TRBJ2-3,TRBV7-9,TGTGCCAGCAGCACTAGCGGAGGGGGAGATACGCAGTATTTT,CASSTSGGGDTQYF
TRBD2,few,TRBJ2-1,TRBV28,TGTGCCAGCAGTCCCGGGGGAGCGGGAGGTCACGAGCAGTTCTTC,CASSPGGAGGHEQFF
TRBD1,few,TRBJ1-2,TRBV2,TGTGCCAGCCGACCTACAGGGGTCTATGGCTACACCTTC,CASRPTGVYGYTF
.,.,TRBJ2-1,TRBV27,TGTGCCAGCAGTTCCCTAGCGTTTAGCTCCTACAATGAGCAGTTCTTC,CASSSLAFSSYNEQFF
.,few,TRBJ1-1,TRBV5-1,TGCGCCAGCAGCTTGTCATATGGGGACACTGAAGCTTTCTTT,CASSLSYGDTEAFF
.,.,TRBJ2-7,TRBV6-6,TGTGCCAGCAGTCTTTCACGGGGGCGGACCTACGAGCAGTACTTC,CASSLSRGRTYEQYF
.,.,TRBJ2-7,TRBV5-1,TGCGCCAGCAGCAGAGACAGGCCTAACGACGAGCAGTACTTC,CASSRDRPNDEQYF
.,few,TRBJ2-4,TRBV5-1,TGCGCCAGCAGCCATACTCTCACAGGGAATGGGGCCAAAAACATTCAGTACTTC,CASSHTLTGNGAKNIQYF
.,few,TRBJ1-4,TRBV27,TGTGCCAGCAGTTTATCCCCTCCGGACAGTCCTAATGAAAAACTGTTTTTT,CASSLSPPDSPNEKLFF
.,.,TRBJ2-3,TRBV20-1,TGCAGTGCTAGTGAACAAAACACAGATACGCAGTATTTT,CSASEQNTDTQYF
.,.,TRBJ2-1,TRBV29-1,TGCAGCTTACAGCAGAATTACAATGAGCAGTTCTTC,CSLQQNYNEQFF
.,.,TRBJ1-2,TRBV19,TGTGCCAGTAGTCCCGAGAACTATGGCTACACCTTC,CASSPENYGYTF
.,.,TRBJ2-1,TRBV5-6,TGTGCCAGCAGCTTGGAGTTACGGGGGCAGTTCTTC,CASSLELRGQFF
.,few,TRBJ1-1,TRBV29-1,TGCAGCGTTAGTATCACTGAAGCTTTCTTT,CSVSITEAFF
.,.,TRBJ2-1,TRBV19,TGTGCCAGTAGTAGGAGGGACGCCTTAAATGAGCAGTTCTTC,CASSRRDALNEQFF
.,.,TRBJ2-3,TRBV7-9,TGTGCCAGCAGCGAAGGAGGCCCGAATACGCAGTATTTT,CASSEGGPNTQYF
.,.,TRBJ2-7,TRBV6-1,TGTGCCAGCAGTCCGGGACACACAAGCTCCTACGAGCAGTACTTC,CASSPGHTSSYEQYF
TRBD2,few,TRBJ2-1,TRBV30,TGTGCCTGGAGTCTACGCGGGGGGCCCGGTGAGCAGTTCTTC,CAWSLRGGPGEQFF
.,few,TRBJ2-1,TRBV7-9,TGTGCCAGCAGCTTCGATCTTTACAATGAGCAGTTCTTC,CASSFDLYNEQFF
TRBD2,.,TRBJ2-4,TRBV12-3/TRBV12-4,TGTGCCAGCAGTTTCGGCGGGGGGACCAAAAACATTCAGTACTTC,CASSFGGGTKNIQYF
.,.,TRBJ2-3,TRBV2,TGTGCCAGCAGTGAACGAGGAACAGATACGCAGTATTTT,CASSERGTDTQYF
.,.,TRBJ1-1,TRBV28,TGTGCCAGCAGAGCGGCCCGAAACACTGAAGCTTTCTTT,CASRAARNTEAFF